Given below is one T cell receptor (beta chain) in context. The data are from a study of blood T cell repertoires in COVID-19. Study in general: From the United States, Italy and Spain came samples of acute and convalescent COVID-19. PBMCs, B-cell-depleted T cells, or T cells were the source of the cDNA or gDNA that made up the material.

Per the germline V gene, CDR1 is LGHDT and CDR2 is YNNKEL (reference sequence). Trimming took 2 bases from V and 4 from J, leaving 6 bases between them. This CDR3 is built from 13 residues. How the authors handled the data: Estimated nucleated cell counts came from reference gene primer amplification. Assay: immunoSEQ multiplex PCR; the TCRdb copy retains only in-frame clones and omits some. V, J and clone size are taken as reported in that table, and D and trimming were inferred from the DNA itself. The sample lists 60,000 or so clones; approximately 86% were seen once. The TCR sequence derives from a human donor with acute or convalescent COVID-19. The donor label of this sample is uncertain. The sequenced material came from peripheral blood. The chain joins TRBV3-1 (or the pseudogene TRBV3-2) to TRBJ2-1; possibly TRBD1 for D (6 bases). In DNA form, the CDR3 reads TGTGCCAGCAGCCAAAGGGGGTACAATGAGCAGTTCTTC. This encodes CASSQRGYNEQFF.